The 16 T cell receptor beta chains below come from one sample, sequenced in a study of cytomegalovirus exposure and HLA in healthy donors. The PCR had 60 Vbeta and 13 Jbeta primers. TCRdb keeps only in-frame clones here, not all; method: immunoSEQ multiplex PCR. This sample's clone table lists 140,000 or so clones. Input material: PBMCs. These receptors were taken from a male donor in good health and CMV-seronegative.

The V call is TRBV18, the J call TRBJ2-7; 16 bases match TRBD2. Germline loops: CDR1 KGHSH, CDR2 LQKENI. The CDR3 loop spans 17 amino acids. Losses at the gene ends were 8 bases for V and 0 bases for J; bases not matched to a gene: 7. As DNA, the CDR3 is TGTGCCAGCGGGCCGGGACTAGCGGGAGGGTTCTCCTACGAGCAGTACTTC. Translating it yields CASGPGLAGGFSYEQYF.

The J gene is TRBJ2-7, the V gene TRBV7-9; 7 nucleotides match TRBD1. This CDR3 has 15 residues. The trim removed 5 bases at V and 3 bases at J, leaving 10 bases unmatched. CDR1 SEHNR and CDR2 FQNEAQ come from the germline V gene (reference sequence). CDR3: CASSAGTATFYEQYF. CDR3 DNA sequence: TGTGCCAGCAGCGCAGGGACAGCAACCTTCTACGAGCAGTACTTC.

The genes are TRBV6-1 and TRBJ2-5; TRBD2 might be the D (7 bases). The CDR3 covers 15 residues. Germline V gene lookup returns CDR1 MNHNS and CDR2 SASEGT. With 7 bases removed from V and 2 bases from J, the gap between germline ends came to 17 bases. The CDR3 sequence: CASTRGRDPQETQYF. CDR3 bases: TGTGCCAGCACGAGGGGGAGGGACCCACAAGAGACCCAGTACTTC.

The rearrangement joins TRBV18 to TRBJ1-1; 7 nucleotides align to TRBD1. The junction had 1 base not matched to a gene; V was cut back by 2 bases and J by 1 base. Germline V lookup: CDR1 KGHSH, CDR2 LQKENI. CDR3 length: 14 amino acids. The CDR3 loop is CASSPRQGNTEAFF. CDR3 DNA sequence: TGTGCCAGCTCACCAAGACAGGGGAACACTGAAGCTTTCTTT.

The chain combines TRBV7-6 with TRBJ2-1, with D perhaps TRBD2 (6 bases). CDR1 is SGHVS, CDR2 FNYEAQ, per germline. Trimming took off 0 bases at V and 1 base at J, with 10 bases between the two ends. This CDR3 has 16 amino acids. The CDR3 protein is CASSLATSYSYNEQFF. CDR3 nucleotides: TGTGCCAGCAGCTTAGCAACTAGCTATTCCTACAATGAGCAGTTCTTC.

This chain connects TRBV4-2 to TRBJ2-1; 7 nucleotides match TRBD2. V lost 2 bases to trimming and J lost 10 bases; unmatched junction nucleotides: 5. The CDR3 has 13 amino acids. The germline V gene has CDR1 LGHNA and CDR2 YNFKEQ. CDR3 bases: TGTGCCAGCAGCCAAAGGGCGGGGGACGAGCAGTTCTTC. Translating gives CASSQRAGDEQFF.

The CDR3 coding sequence is TGCGCCAGCAGCAGGGGTCAGGGGATCACAGATACGCAGTATTTT. Amino acid sequence: CASSRGQGITDTQYF. This sequence joins TRBV5-1 and TRBJ2-3, with D maybe TRBD1 (6 bases). The germline CDR1 and CDR2 sequences are SGHRS and YFSETQ. The CDR3 covers 15 residues. Between the trimmed V and J ends, which lost 4 bases and 2 bases, there was a span of 14 bases.

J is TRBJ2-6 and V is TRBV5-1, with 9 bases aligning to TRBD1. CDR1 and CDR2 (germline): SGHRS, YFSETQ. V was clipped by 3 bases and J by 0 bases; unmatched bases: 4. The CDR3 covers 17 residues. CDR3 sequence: CASSWGTGSSGANVLTF. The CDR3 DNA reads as TGCGCCAGCAGCTGGGGGACAGGGAGCTCTGGGGCCAACGTCCTGACTTTC.

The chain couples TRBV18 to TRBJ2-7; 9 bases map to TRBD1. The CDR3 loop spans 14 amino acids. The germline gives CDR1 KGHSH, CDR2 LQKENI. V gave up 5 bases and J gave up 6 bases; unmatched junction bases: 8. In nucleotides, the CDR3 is TGTGCCAGCTCATTAGGGACAGGGTCCCGCGAGCAGTACTTC. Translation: CASSLGTGSREQYF. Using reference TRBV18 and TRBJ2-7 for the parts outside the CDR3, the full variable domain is NAGVMQNPRHLVRRRGQEARLRCSPMKGHSHVYWYRQLPEEGLKFMVYLQKENIIDESGMPKERFSAEFPKEGPSILRIQQVVRGDSAAYFCASSLGTGSREQYFGPGTRLTVT.

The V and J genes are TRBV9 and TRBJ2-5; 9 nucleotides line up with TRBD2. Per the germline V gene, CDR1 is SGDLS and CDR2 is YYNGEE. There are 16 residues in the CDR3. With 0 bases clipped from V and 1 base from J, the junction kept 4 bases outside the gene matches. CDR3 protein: CASSVGIAGVQETQYF. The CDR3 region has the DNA TGTGCCAGCAGCGTAGGGATAGCGGGGGTCCAAGAGACCCAGTACTTC.

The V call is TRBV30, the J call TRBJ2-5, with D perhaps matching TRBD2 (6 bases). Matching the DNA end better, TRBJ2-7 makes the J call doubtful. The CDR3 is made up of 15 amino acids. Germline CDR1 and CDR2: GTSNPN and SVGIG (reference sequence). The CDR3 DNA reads TGTGCCTGGAGTGAGGGACTGATTCTGTCCTACGAGCAGTACTTC. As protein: CAWSEGLILSYEQYF.

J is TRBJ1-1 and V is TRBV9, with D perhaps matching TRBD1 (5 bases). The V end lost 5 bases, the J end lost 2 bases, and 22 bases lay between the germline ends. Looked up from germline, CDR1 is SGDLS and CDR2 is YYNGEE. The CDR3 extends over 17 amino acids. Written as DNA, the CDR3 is TGTGCCAGCAGGCGGGGGGGGATAGCAGGCCGTAACACTGAAGCTTTCTTT. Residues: CASRRGGIAGRNTEAFF.

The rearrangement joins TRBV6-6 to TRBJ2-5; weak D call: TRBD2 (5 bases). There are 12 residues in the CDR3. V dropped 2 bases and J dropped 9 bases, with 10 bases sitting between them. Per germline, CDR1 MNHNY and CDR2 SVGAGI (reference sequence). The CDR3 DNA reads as TGTGCCAGCAGTTACGCTGGGGAGTCCCAGTACTTC. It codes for CASSYAGESQYF.

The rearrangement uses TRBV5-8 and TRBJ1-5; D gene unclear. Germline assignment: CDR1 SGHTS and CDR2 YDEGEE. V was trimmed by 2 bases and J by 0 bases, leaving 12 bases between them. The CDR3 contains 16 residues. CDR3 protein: CASSLFTVDSNQPQHF. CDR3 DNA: TGTGCCAGCAGCTTATTTACAGTTGATAGCAATCAGCCCCAGCATTTT. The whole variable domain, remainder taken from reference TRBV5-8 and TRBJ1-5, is EAGVTQSPTHLIKTRGQQATLRCSPISGHTSVYWYQQALGLGLQFLLWYDEGEERNRGNFPPRFSGRQFPNYSSELNVNALELEDSALYLCASSLFTVDSNQPQHFGDGTRLSIL.

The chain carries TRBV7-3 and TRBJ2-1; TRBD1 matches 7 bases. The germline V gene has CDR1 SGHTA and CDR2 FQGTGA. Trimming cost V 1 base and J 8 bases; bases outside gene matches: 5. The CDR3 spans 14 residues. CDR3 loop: CASSLSRDSHEQFF. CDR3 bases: TGTGCCAGCAGCTTAAGTCGGGACAGCCATGAGCAGTTCTTC.

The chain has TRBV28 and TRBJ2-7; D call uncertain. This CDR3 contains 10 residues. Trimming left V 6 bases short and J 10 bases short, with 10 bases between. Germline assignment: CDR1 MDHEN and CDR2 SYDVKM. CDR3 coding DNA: TGTGCCAGCAGCCGAGGTCCCCAGTACTTC. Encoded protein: CASSRGPQYF.